This entry is about one T cell receptor beta chain. Antigen specificity is unknown. The CDR3 covers 18 residues. The V gene's germline CDR1 is LGHNT and CDR2 FRNRAP. V was clipped by 4 bases and J by 9 bases, with 25 bases between them. Clones were read by immunoSEQ multiplex PCR, and TCRdb kept only the in-frame ones, dropping some. The top ten hold 20% to 25% of the sample, which has roughly 84,000 clones, more than 75% seen once. The sample originates from a study of T cells in localized non-small cell lung cancer. The study, taken as a whole, reports: Uninvolved adjacent lung had more T cell clonality than any other tissue, topping tumor.

The V call is TRBV12-5, the J call TRBJ1-6, with D tentatively TRBD1 (6 bases). Sequenced here: peripheral blood, sampled before any cancer treatment. The clonotype comes from a woman aged 40-70 years with stage I squamous cell lung carcinoma. CDR3 bases: TGTGCTAGTGGTTCTCCCAGAGATGCGGGACAAATTTTTTCACCCCTCCACTTT. The encoded protein is CASGSPRDAGQIFSPLHF.